This is a list of T cell receptor beta chains from one sample in a study of cytomegalovirus exposure and HLA in healthy donors. Assay: immunoSEQ multiplex PCR; the TCRdb copy retains only in-frame clones and omits some. There are under 200,000 clones in the sample; about three quarters occur only once, and approximately 2.9% lies in the top ten. Sequences were obtained from PBMCs. These receptors all stem from a woman between 40 and 55 years old in good health and CMV-seropositive. The CDR3 runs from the conserved cysteine through the conserved F or W. A D gene is named only where the DNA matches it firmly. The size field is filled for only some rows; it gives once, few, many or a size class.

>NA|NA|13|TRBV14|TRBJ2-7
TGTGCCAGCAGCCAAGAATGGGGCGGCGAGCAGTACTTC
CASSQEWGGEQYF
>NA|NA|15|TRBV28|TRBJ2-7
TGTGCCAGCAGTACACCGGGTCTTCGGGGCTACGAGCAGTACTTC
CASSTPGLRGYEQYF
>NA|once|13|TRBV30|TRBJ1-2
TGTGCCTGGGACCTAGGGGGAATCAATGGCTACACCTTC
CAWDLGGINGYTF
>TRBD1|NA|14|TRBV19|TRBJ1-5
TGTGCCAGTAGTATCGGACAGGGCAATCAGCCCCAGCATTTT
CASSIGQGNQPQHF
>TRBD1|few|14|TRBV12-5|TRBJ2-7
TGTGCTAGTGGTTTGGGACAGGGGGCTGACGAGCAGTACTTC
CASGLGQGADEQYF
>NA|NA|14|TRBV6-5|TRBJ2-3
TGTGCCAGCAGTCTCCGGAGCGTCACAGATACGCAGTATTTT
CASSLRSVTDTQYF
>NA|NA|14|TRBV28|TRBJ1-1
TGTGCCAGCAGTTTACGGGGATTCAACACTGAAGCTTTCTTT
CASSLRGFNTEAFF
>TRBD1|once|13|TRBV6-1|TRBJ1-2
TGTGCCAGCAACTGGGACAGGGGAGGTGGCTACACCTTC
CASNWDRGGGYTF
>NA|few|14|TRBV7-9|TRBJ1-1
TGTGCCAGCAGCCATTCGGGGGATCACACTGAAGCTTTCTTT
CASSHSGDHTEAFF
>NA|NA|15|TRBV18|TRBJ2-1
TGTGCCAGCTCACCGGCTGTCTCTCACTACAATGAGCAGTTCTTC
CASSPAVSHYNEQFF
>TRBD1|once|13|TRBV7-2|TRBJ2-1
TGTGCCAGCAGCTTGGGACAGAGCAATGAGCAGTTCTTC
CASSLGQSNEQFF
>NA|NA|15|TRBV5-1|TRBJ1-4
TGCGCCAGCAGCTTGGACGGGGGGCGCGGAGAAAAACTGTTTTTT
CASSLDGGRGEKLFF
>NA|NA|13|TRBV30|TRBJ1-1
TGTGCCTGGAGTCGACCGGGGAACACTGAAGCTTTCTTT
CAWSRPGNTEAFF
>NA|NA|16|TRBV9|TRBJ2-2
TGTGCCAGCAGCGTAGGGAGGGCGACGAACACCGGGGAGCTGTTTTTT
CASSVGRATNTGELFF
>NA|NA|15|TRBV7-8|TRBJ2-7
TGTGCCAGCAGCTTAGCGCTCGGCGGATCCTACGAGCAGTACTTC
CASSLALGGSYEQYF
>TRBD1|few|14|TRBV6-6|TRBJ1-5
TGTGCCAGCAGTTCCACGACAGGGAGTCAGCCCCAGCATTTT
CASSSTTGSQPQHF
>NA|NA|12|TRBV7-8|TRBJ1-1
TGTGCCAGCAGTCCAGGGGTAACTGAAGCTTTCTTT
CASSPGVTEAFF
>NA|NA|15|TRBV9|TRBJ1-1
TGTGCCAGCAGCGTAAGGGAGGGGGGGTGGACTGAAGCTTTCTTT
CASSVREGGWTEAFF
>NA|NA|15|TRBV19|TRBJ2-2
TGTGCCAGCCGGTTCTTAGCCGGTGACACCGGGGAGCTGTTTTTT
CASRFLAGDTGELFF
>NA|NA|14|TRBV7-8|TRBJ1-1
TGTGCCAGCAGCTTAGAGGTTGGTCAATCGGGAGCTTTCTTT
CASSLEVGQSGAFF
>NA|NA|15|TRBV19|TRBJ2-1
TGTGCCAGTAGTATTGGTGGAGGGGCCTACAATGAGCAGTTCTTC
CASSIGGGAYNEQFF
>NA|NA|14|TRBV5-4|TRBJ2-4
TGTGCCAGCAGCTTGGGAGGGGGGGGAAACATTCAGTACTTC
CASSLGGGGNIQYF
>TRBD1|few|14|TRBV7-9|TRBJ2-7
TGTGCCAGCAGCTCGGGACAGCGACCCTACGAGCAGTACTTC
CASSSGQRPYEQYF
>TRBD1|NA|14|TRBV7-2|TRBJ1-6
TGTGCCAGCAGCTGGGACAGGGGGCAATCACCCCTCCACTTT
CASSWDRGQSPLHF
>TRBD1|few|14|TRBV19|TRBJ1-1
TGTGCCAGTGAGACAGGGACTCCGAACACTGAAGCTTTCTTT
CASETGTPNTEAFF
>NA|NA|13|TRBV29-1|TRBJ1-1
TGCAGCGTTGAACAGGGTCAGAACACTGAAGCTTTCTTT
CSVEQGQNTEAFF
>TRBD2|NA|17|TRBV19|TRBJ2-1
TGTGCCAGTAGCTCCCAGGGGCAGGCGGGAGGGAGGAATGAGCAGTTCTTC
CASSSQGQAGGRNEQFF
>NA|NA|15|TRBV28|TRBJ1-5
TGTGCCAGCAGTTTGTCGGGGGGGAGCAATCAGCCCCAGCATTTT
CASSLSGGSNQPQHF
>NA|NA|13|TRBV5-5|TRBJ2-5
TGTGCCAGCAGGTCGCTTCAGGGGGAGACCCAGTACTTC
CASRSLQGETQYF
>NA|few|16|TRBV5-1|TRBJ2-7
TGCGCCAGCAGCCCGCAGGACAGTTCAGGACCCTACGAGCAGTACTTC
CASSPQDSSGPYEQYF
>NA|NA|14|TRBV18|TRBJ2-2
TGTGCCAGCTCACCTCCGGGGGTCGCCGGGGAGCTGTTTTTT
CASSPPGVAGELFF
>TRBD1|NA|14|TRBV5-1|TRBJ1-1
TGCGCCAGCAGCGGACAGGGGGAGTTTACTGAAGCTTTCTTT
CASSGQGEFTEAFF
>TRBD1|NA|16|TRBV27|TRBJ2-5
TGTGCCAGCAGTTCACCGGGACAGGGGGGTGGCGGGACCCAGTACTTC
CASSSPGQGGGGTQYF
>NA|NA|14|TRBV30|TRBJ1-3
TGTGCCAGCCAGGACGGAGGAGCTGGAAACACCATATACTTT
CASQDGGAGNTIYF
>TRBD1|NA|11|TRBV20-1|TRBJ1-2
TGCTCGATAGACCGGGACAGCACTATCGCCTTC
CSIDRDSTIAF
>TRBD1|NA|16|TRBV5-1|TRBJ1-5
TGCGCCAGCAGCTTGGGGGGAGGACAGGGCAATCAGCCCCGGCATTTT
CASSLGGGQGNQPRHF
>NA|NA|16|TRBV19|TRBJ1-3
TGTGCCAGTAGTAAGGCAGGTACCTTCTCTGGAAACACCATATATTTT
CASSKAGTFSGNTIYF
>NA|NA|13|TRBV2|TRBJ1-1
TGTGCCAGCTCGGAGGTTTTGAACACTGAAGCTTTCTTT
CASSEVLNTEAFF
>TRBD1|NA|14|TRBV4-3|TRBJ2-7
TGCGCCAGCAGCCCGGGACAGAGAGGCTACGAGCAGTACTTC
CASSPGQRGYEQYF
>NA|NA|15|TRBV6-5|TRBJ1-1
TGTGCCAGCAGTTACTCAGCGGTAATGAACACTGAAGCTTTCTTT
CASSYSAVMNTEAFF